This T cell receptor beta chain was profiled in a study of OX40 agonist ivuxolimab in advanced cancers. Study-wide context: Ivuxolimab was an agonistic, fully human IgG2 monoclonal antibody directed against OX40 (CD134), a costimulatory receptor. Of the approximately 53 patients in dose escalation, 19 had hepatocellular carcinoma, some 15 had melanoma, 9 had renal cell carcinoma and 9 had head and neck cancer. The monotherapy dose-escalation portion (N of about 50 patients) of the phase I ivuxolimab trial is reported in the paper. Prior anti-PD-1, anti-PD-L1 or anti-CTLA-4 therapy was permitted, and checkpoint inhibitors had been received by approximately 39% of dose-escalation patients. The dose-escalation cohort was 82.7% male with a mean age of around 62 years, ranging from 23 to 79. Peripheral TCRbeta sequencing aimed to test whether ivuxolimab altered TCR sequence diversity and caused clonal T-cell expansion. Intravenous ivuxolimab was administered to patients every 2 weeks at six dose levels: 0.01, 0.1, 0.3, 1.5, 3 and 10 mg/kg. Partial responses were achieved by three dose-escalation patients, of whom one had hepatocellular carcinoma and two had cutaneous melanoma.

The research as a whole found: Low levels of normalized T-cell clonal expansion were also seen in some patients who did not respond. Partial responders in the 0.1-3.0 mg/kg groups had among the lowest normalized peripheral clonal expansion, especially among CD8+ T cells. After ivuxolimab, more expanded clones were found on average in CD8+ T cells than in CD4+ T cells. Antigen specificity was not determined for the clonally expanded peripheral T cells. At doses of 0.1 to 3.0 mg/kg, clonal expansion of both CD4+ and CD8+ blood T cells was observed from baseline to week 6.

The germline V gene provides CDR1 SGHTA and CDR2 FQGNSA. Counted from cysteine to phenylalanine, this CDR3 has 13 amino acids. This entry keeps only the CDR3 DNA: 39 bases, framed from base 1. At the junction V is shortened by 3 bases and J by 5 bases, with 10 bases in between. Genomic DNA was isolated from the sorted cells so that the TCRbeta CDR3 region could be sequenced. TCRbeta CDR3 regions were sequenced using the immunoSEQ Assay. TCRdb retrieved this table from immuneACCESS and kept in-frame rearrangements only. Not all clones are present; in checked studies, unresolved V genes account for under half, and no reason is known for the remainder. Counted in this sample were more than 65,000 clones; almost 90% of them appeared once. Over 9.5% of the sample lies in the top ten. Points on this clone: Its antigen is unknown. The input lacks base qualities; no much larger clone sits a single base away.

Patients with a history of autoimmune disease or receiving systemic immunosuppression were excluded from the trial. Peripheral blood for TCR sequencing was drawn from every dose cohort at baseline, at cycle 4 day 1 and at cycle 7 day 1. Samples came from an open-label, multicenter, first-in-human phase I dose-escalation trial of ivuxolimab. Adults with locally advanced or metastatic head and neck squamous cell, hepatocellular, melanoma or renal cell carcinoma were enrolled in the trial. Before TCR sequencing, CD4+ T cells and CD8+ T cells from peripheral blood were sorted into separate populations.

The clonotype was recovered from an adult with an advanced solid tumor such as melanoma, head and neck, liver or kidney cancer. Sequenced here: CD4+ or CD8+ T cells sorted from blood, sampled in a trial of the OX40 agonist ivuxolimab. The receptor chain draws on TRBV7-2 and TRBJ2-5, with the D gene possibly TRBD1 or TRBD2, each one fitting 5 bases. The CDR3 is CASSFRDAETQYF. The DNA sequence reads TGTGCCAGCAGCTTCCGGGACGCGGAGACCCAGTACTTC. The CDR3 plus the reference TRBV7-2 and TRBJ2-5 genes for the other parts give the full variable domain: GAGVSQSPSNKVTEKGKDVELRCDPISGHTALYWYRQSLGQGLEFLIYFQGNSAPDKSGLPSDRFSAERTGGSVSTLTIQRTQQEDSAVYLCASSFRDAETQYFGPGTRLLVL.